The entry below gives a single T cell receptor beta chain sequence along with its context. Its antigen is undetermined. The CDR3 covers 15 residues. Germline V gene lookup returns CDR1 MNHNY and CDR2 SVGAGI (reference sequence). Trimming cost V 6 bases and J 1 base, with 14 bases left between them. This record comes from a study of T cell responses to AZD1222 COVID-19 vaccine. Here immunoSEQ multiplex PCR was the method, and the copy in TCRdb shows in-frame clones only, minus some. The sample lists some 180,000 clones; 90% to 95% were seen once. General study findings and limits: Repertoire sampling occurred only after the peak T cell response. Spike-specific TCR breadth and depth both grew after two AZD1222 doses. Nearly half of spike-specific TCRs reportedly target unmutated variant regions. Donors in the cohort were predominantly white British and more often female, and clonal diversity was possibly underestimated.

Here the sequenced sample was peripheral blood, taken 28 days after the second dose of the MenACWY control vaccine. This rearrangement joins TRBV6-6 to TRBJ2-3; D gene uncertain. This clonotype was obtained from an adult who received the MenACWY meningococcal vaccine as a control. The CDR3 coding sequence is TGTGCCAGCAGCGTCGCGACCCGGCGCACAGATACGCAGTATTTT. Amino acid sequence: CASSVATRRTDTQYF.